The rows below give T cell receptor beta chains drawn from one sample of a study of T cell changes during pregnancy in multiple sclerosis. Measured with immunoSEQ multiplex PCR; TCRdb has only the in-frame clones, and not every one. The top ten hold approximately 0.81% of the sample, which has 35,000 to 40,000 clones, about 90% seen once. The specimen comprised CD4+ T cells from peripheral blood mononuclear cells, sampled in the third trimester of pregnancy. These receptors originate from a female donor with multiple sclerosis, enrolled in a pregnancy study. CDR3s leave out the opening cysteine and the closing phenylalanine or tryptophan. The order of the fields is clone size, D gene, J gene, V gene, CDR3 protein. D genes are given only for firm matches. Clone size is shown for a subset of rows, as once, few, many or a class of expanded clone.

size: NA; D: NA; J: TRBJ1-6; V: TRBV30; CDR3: AWTAGADSPLH
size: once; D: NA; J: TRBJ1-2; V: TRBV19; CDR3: ASGQGSGYT
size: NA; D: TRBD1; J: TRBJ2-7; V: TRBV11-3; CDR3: ASSAGQGPLPYEQY
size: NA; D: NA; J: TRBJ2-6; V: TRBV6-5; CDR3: ATHPQGGGANVLT
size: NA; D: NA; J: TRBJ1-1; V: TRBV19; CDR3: ASSMRLEGITEAF
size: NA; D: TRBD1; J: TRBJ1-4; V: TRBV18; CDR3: ASSPLTGAASEKLF
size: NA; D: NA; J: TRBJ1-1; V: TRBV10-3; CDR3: AITPQKNTEAF
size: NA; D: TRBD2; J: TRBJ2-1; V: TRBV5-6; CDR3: ASSWGLAGYNEQF
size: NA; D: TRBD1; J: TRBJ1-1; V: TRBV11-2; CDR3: ASRPLTGLNTEAF
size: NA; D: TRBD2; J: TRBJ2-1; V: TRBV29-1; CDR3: SNKRGLAGPPVSYNEQF
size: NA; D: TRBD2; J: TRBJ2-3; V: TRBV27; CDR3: ASSAGTSGTDTQY
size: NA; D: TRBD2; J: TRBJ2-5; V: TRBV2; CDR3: ASSGTSGKGETQY
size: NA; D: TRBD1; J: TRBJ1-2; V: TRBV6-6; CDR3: ASSGGQSTNYGYT
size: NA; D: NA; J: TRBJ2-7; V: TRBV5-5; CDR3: ASRTSSGEQY
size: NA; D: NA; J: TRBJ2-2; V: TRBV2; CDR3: ASSGALEGGELF
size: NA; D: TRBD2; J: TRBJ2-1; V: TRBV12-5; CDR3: ASGLVQGSGRTEQF
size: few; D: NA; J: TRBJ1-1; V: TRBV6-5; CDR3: ASSYSHTLNTEAF
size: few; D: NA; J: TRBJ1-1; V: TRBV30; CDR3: AWSGYARGAEAF
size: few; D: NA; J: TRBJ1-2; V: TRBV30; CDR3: AWILANYGYT
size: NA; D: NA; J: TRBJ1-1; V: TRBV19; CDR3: ASSTLGSLNTEAF
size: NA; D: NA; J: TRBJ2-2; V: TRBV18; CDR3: ASSPSITGELF
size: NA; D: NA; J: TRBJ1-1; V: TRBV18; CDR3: ASSPANPLIAEAF
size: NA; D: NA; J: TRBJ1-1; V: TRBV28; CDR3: AAESGRGFTEAF
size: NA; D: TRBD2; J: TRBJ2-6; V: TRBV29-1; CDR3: STGGESGANVLT
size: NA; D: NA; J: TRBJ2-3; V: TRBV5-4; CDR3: ASKPQDTDTQY
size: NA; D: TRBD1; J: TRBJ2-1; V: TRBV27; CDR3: ASSSLDRGRFYNEQF
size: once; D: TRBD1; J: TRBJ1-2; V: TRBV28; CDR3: ASSSPGQNYGYT
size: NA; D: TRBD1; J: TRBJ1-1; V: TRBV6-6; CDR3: ASSRTGVNTEAF
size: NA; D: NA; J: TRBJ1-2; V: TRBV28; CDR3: AILELGAGYT
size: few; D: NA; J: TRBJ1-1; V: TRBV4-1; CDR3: ASSQDRDTEAF
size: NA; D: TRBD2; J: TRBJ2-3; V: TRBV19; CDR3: ASSAQTSFGTDTQY
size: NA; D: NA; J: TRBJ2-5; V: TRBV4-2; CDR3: ASSQGGIQETQY
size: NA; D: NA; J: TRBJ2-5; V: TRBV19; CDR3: ASKARGETQY
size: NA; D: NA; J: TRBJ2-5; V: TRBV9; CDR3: ASSPGRETQY
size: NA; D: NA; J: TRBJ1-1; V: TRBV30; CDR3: AWQQGNTEAF
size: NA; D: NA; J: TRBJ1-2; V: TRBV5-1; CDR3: ASSLPRAGKNYGYT
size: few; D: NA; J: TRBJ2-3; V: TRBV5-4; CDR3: ASSGRGGGGDTQY
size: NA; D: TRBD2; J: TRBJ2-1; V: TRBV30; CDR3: AWSKLAGAYNEQF
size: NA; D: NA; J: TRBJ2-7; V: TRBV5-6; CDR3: ASSLDRYEQY
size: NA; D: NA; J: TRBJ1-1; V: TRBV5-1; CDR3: ASSWTGDGAEAF
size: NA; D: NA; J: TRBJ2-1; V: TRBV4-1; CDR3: ASSQAPDSSTYNEQF
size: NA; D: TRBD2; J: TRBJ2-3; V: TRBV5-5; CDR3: ASSLTGGVGDTQY
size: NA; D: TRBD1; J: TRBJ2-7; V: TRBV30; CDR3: AWSVLGTAEQY
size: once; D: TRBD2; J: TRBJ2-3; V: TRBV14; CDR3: AIRLPGLAGVDTQY
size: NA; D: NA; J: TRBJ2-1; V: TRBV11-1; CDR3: ASSLEPPTLYNEQF
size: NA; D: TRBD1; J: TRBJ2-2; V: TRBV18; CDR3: ASSPSTGGAVGELF
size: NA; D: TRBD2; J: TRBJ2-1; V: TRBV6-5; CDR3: ASSERERQF
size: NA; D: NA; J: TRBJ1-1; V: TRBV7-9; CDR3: ASSPFQAGTEAF
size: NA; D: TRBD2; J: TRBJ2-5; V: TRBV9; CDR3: ASSPGTSGGILETQY
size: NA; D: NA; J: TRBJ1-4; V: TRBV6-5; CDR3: ASRPRGDFNEKLF
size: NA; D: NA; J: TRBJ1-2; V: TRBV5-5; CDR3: ASSLAPAANYGYT
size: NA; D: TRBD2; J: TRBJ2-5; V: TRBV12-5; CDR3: ASGLGLAGVETQY
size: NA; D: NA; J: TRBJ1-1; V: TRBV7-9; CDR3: ASSLNGQGLGTEAF